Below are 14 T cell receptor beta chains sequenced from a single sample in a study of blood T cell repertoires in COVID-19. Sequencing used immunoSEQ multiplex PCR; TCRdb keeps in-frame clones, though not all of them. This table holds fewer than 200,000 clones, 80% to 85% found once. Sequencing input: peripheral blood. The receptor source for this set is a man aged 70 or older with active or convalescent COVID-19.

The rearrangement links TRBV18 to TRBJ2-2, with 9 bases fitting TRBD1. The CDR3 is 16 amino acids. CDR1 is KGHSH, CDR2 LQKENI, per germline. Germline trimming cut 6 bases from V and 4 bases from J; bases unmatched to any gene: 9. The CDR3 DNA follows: TGTGCCAGCTCTCAGGACAGGGGTGTCACCACCGGGGAGCTGTTTTTT. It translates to CASSQDRGVTTGELFF.

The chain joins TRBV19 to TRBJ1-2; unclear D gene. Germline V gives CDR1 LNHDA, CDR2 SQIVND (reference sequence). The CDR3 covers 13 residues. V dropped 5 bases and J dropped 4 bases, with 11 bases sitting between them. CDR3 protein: CASSPGRGYGYTF. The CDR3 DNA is TGTGCCAGTAGTCCCGGCCGGGGCTATGGCTACACCTTC.

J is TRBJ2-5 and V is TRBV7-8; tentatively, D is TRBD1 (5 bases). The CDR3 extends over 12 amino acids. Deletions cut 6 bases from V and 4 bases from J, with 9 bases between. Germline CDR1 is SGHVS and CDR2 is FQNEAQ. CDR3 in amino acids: CASRQGRETQYF. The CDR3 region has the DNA TGTGCCAGCAGGCAGGGAAGAGAGACCCAGTACTTC.

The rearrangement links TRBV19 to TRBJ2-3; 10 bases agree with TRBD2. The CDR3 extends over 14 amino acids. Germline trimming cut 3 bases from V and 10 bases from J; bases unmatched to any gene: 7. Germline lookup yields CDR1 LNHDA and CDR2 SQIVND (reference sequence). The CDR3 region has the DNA TGTGCCAGTAGTATTGGGATAGCGGGAGGCTCGCAGTATTTT. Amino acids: CASSIGIAGGSQYF.

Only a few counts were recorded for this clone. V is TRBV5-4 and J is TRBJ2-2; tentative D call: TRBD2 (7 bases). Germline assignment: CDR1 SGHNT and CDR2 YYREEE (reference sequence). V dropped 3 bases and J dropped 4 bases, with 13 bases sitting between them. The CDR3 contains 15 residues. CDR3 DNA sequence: TGTGCCAGCAGCTCCGGGGGGCCCGGCACCGGGGAGCTGTTTTTT. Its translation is CASSSGGPGTGELFF.

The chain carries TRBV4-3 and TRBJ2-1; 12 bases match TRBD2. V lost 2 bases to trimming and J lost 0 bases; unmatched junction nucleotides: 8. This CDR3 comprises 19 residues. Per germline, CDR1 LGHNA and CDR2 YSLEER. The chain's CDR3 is CASSQYGLAGGSSYNEQFF. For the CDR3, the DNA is TGCGCCAGCAGCCAATACGGGCTAGCGGGAGGGAGCTCCTACAATGAGCAGTTCTTC.

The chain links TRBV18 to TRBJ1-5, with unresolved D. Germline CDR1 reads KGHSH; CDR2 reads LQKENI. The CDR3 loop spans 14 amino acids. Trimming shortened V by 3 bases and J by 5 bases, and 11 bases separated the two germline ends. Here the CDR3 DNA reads TGTGCCAGCTCACCCCTGGGTGGAGATCAGCCCCAGCATTTT. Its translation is CASSPLGGDQPQHF.

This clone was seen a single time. The CDR3 nucleotides are TGCGCCAGCAGCTTGGAGCGCTCCTACAATGAGCAGTTCTTC. This encodes CASSLERSYNEQFF. The chain carries TRBV5-1 and TRBJ2-1; D unresolved. Per germline, CDR1 SGHRS and CDR2 YFSETQ. The V end was cut by 0 bases, the J end by 0 bases, with 4 bases between. The CDR3 is 14 residues long.

CDR3 sequence reads: CASSPPLAGGHYEQYF. The CDR3 DNA follows: TGTGCCAGCAGTCCTCCCCTAGCGGGAGGGCACTACGAGCAGTACTTC. V gene TRBV27 combines with J gene TRBJ2-7, with TRBD2 matching over 12 bases. This CDR3 has 16 amino acids. Germline V gene lookup returns CDR1 MNHEY and CDR2 SMNVEV (reference sequence). V lost 5 bases, J lost 3 bases, and 8 bases stayed unmatched.

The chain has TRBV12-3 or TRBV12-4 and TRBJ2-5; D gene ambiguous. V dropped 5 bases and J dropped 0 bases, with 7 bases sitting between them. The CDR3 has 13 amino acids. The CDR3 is CASSGDYQETQYF. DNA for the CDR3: TGTGCCAGCAGTGGCGACTACCAAGAGACCCAGTACTTC.

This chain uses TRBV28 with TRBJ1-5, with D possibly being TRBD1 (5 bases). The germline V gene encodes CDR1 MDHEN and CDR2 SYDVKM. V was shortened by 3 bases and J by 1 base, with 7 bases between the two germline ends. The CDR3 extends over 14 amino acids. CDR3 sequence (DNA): TGTGCCAGCAGTTTGACAGTGAGCAATCAGCCCCAGCATTTT. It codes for CASSLTVSNQPQHF.

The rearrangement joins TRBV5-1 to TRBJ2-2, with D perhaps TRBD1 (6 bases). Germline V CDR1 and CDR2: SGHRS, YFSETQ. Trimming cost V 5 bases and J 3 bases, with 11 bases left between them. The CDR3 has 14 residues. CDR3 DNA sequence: TGCGCCAGCAGTTACAGGGAATACACCGGGGAGCTGTTTTTT. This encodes CASSYREYTGELFF.

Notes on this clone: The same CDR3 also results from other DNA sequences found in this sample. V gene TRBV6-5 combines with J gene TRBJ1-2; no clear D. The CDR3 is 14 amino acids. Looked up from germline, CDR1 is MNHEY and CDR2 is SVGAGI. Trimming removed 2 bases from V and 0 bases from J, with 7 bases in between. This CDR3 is CASSYGQTNYGYTF. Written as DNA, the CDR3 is TGTGCCAGCAGTTACGGGCAGACTAACTATGGCTACACCTTC.

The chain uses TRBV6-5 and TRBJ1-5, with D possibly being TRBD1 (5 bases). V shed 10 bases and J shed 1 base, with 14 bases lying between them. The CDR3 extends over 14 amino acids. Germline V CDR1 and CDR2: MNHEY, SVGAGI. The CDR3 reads CATQAGLSNQPQHF. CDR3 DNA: TGTGCCACTCAGGCAGGGTTGAGCAATCAGCCCCAGCATTTT.